A selection of T cell receptor beta chains follows, all from one sample in a study of blood T cell repertoires in COVID-19. TCRdb's table, derived via immunoSEQ multiplex PCR, lists solely in-frame clones and lacks some. The sample has about 300,000 clones, about 86% seen once. The sequencing sample was made of peripheral blood. The receptors derive from a woman in her fifties or sixties with acute or convalescent COVID-19. Each CDR3 is given with its conserved first and last residue. D genes are given only for firm matches. Clone size is stated in some rows and not others, as once, few, many or a class when expanded.

CASSVGTSRNTIYF	TGTGCCAGCAGCGTAGGGACTTCTAGAAACACCATATATTTT	once	14	TRBJ1-3	.	TRBV9
CASSLGTGGADTGELFF	TGCGCCAGCAGCTTGGGCACAGGGGGCGCGGATACCGGGGAGCTGTTTTTT	.	17	TRBJ2-2	TRBD1	TRBV5-1
CATSRDWRRDQETQYF	TGTGCCACCAGCAGAGATTGGAGACGGGATCAAGAGACCCAGTACTTC	.	16	TRBJ2-5	.	TRBV15
CASSPSGARYQETQYF	TGTGCCAGCTCACCGAGCGGGGCACGGTACCAAGAGACCCAGTACTTC	few	16	TRBJ2-5	TRBD2	TRBV18
CASSRGGSREKLFF	TGTGCCAGCAGTCGGGGAGGATCGAGAGAAAAACTGTTTTTT	.	14	TRBJ1-4	.	TRBV6-5
CASSDREASYNEQFF	TGTGCCAGCAGCGACAGGGAAGCCTCCTACAATGAGCAGTTCTTC	.	15	TRBJ2-1	TRBD1	TRBV2
CASSLVQGQETQYF	TGCGCCAGCAGCTTGGTACAGGGCCAAGAGACCCAGTACTTC	.	14	TRBJ2-5	.	TRBV5-1
CASITRQGGSDTQYF	TGCGCCAGCATAACTCGACAGGGAGGCTCAGATACGCAGTATTTT	.	15	TRBJ2-3	.	TRBV10-2
CASSLGRTVMNTEAFF	TGTGCCAGCAGCTTAGGGAGGACAGTCATGAACACTGAAGCTTTCTTT	.	16	TRBJ1-1	.	TRBV7-9
CASSLGLGAPGYTF	TGTGCCAGCAGCTTGGGTTTGGGCGCCCCAGGCTACACCTTC	.	14	TRBJ1-2	.	TRBV5-4
CASSIIAGSTDTQYF	TGTGCCAGCAGTATTATAGCGGGTAGCACAGATACGCAGTATTTT	.	15	TRBJ2-3	TRBD2	TRBV6-5
CASSSRDFDPNTEAFF	TGTGCCAGCAGTTCCCGGGACTTTGACCCGAACACTGAAGCTTTCTTT	.	16	TRBJ1-1	.	TRBV2
CASSMPGQPQHF	TGTGCCAGCAGCATGCCAGGTCAGCCCCAGCATTTT	.	12	TRBJ1-5	.	TRBV7-2
CASSRNSGGYNEQFF	TGTGCCAGCAGCCGTAATAGCGGGGGATACAATGAGCAGTTCTTC	.	15	TRBJ2-1	TRBD2	TRBV7-2
CASRPGQGGSNEQFF	TGTGCCAGCAGGCCAGGACAGGGCGGGAGCAATGAGCAGTTCTTC	.	15	TRBJ2-1	.	TRBV6-5
CASSQDRRGEQFF	TGTGCCAGCAGCCAAGATAGGAGGGGTGAGCAGTTCTTC	few	13	TRBJ2-1	.	TRBV3-1/TRBV3-2
CASSLAQSNYGYTF	TGCGCCAGCAGCTTGGCCCAGTCAAACTATGGCTACACCTTC	.	14	TRBJ1-2	.	TRBV5-1
CASSQVVRDRSKKGYGYTF	TGCGCCAGCAGCCAAGTAGTGCGGGACAGAAGCAAGAAGGGCTATGGCTACACCTTC	many	19	TRBJ1-2	TRBD1	TRBV4-1
CASSRSLNEKLFF	TGTGCCAGCAGTCGGTCCCTTAATGAAAAACTGTTTTTT	.	13	TRBJ1-4	.	TRBV6-4
CASSYVGLDGYTF	TGTGCCAGCAGTTACGTGGGGCTAGATGGCTACACCTTC	.	13	TRBJ1-2	.	TRBV6-5
CASSRWTDEQYF	TGTGCCAGCAGTCGCTGGACAGACGAGCAGTACTTC	.	12	TRBJ2-7	.	TRBV6-2/TRBV6-3
CASSEATVTANYGYTF	TGTGCCAGCAGTGAAGCAACCGTAACAGCTAACTATGGCTACACCTTC	few	16	TRBJ1-2	.	TRBV6-1
CASSQRHSNTEAFF	TGTGCCAGCAGCCAAAGACACTCGAACACTGAAGCTTTCTTT	.	14	TRBJ1-1	.	TRBV3-1/TRBV3-2
CASSLTVNTEAFF	TGTGCCAGCAGTTTGACAGTGAACACTGAAGCTTTCTTT	.	13	TRBJ1-1	.	TRBV6-5
CASSLRLGTSDGYTF	TGCGCCAGCAGCTTGCGGTTGGGGACATCCGATGGCTACACCTTC	.	15	TRBJ1-2	.	TRBV5-1
CASSAMRGGALTDTQYF	TGTGCCAGCAGCGCCATGAGAGGCGGGGCCCTCACAGATACGCAGTATTTT	.	17	TRBJ2-3	.	TRBV9
CASSMGQGVIETQYF	TGTGCCAGTAGTATGGGTCAGGGGGTAATAGAGACCCAGTACTTC	.	15	TRBJ2-5	TRBD1	TRBV19
CASSFAQGSDNSPLHF	TGCGCCAGCAGCTTCGCCCAGGGGTCCGATAATTCACCCCTCCACTTT	.	16	TRBJ1-6	.	TRBV5-1
CASSPHGDSSYEQYF	TGTGCCAGCAGCCCACATGGGGACAGCTCCTACGAGCAGTACTTC	.	15	TRBJ2-7	TRBD1	TRBV6-2/TRBV6-3
CASRTLGTEAFF	TGTGCCAGCAGGACCCTAGGCACTGAAGCTTTCTTT	.	12	TRBJ1-1	.	TRBV27
CSVEESGRTANTGELFF	TGCAGCGTTGAAGAGAGTGGTAGGACAGCGAACACCGGGGAGCTGTTTTTT	.	17	TRBJ2-2	.	TRBV29-1
CASSYTGRTYEQYF	TGTGCCAGCAGTTATACGGGTCGTACCTACGAGCAGTACTTC	.	14	TRBJ2-7	.	TRBV27
CASSSLGPLAGGGSEQFF	TGTGCCAGCTCCAGCTTAGGCCCACTAGCGGGGGGCGGGAGTGAGCAGTTCTTC	.	18	TRBJ2-1	TRBD2	TRBV11-3
CASSNCRPKRSYGYTF	TGTGCCAGCAGCAATTGTAGACCCAAAAGGAGCTATGGCTACACCTTC	.	16	TRBJ1-2	.	TRBV21-1
CASSQGGGNTIYF	TGTGCCAGCAGCCAAGGAGGTGGAAACACCATATATTTT	.	13	TRBJ1-3	.	TRBV3-1/TRBV3-2
CAWSFRDYGYTF	TGTGCCTGGAGTTTCAGGGACTATGGCTACACCTTC	.	12	TRBJ1-2	.	TRBV30
CASTTGTSGSYEQFF	TGTGCCAGCACCACCGGGACTAGCGGGAGTTATGAGCAGTTCTTC	.	15	TRBJ2-1	TRBD2	TRBV9
CASSHGLREGNQPQHF	TGCGCCAGCAGCCATGGTCTCAGAGAGGGAAATCAGCCCCAGCATTTT	.	16	TRBJ1-5	.	TRBV4-1
CASSDRGPRYGYTF	TGTGCCAGCAGTGACCGTGGTCCTAGGTATGGCTACACCTTC	.	14	TRBJ1-2	.	TRBV2
CASSHPLGQGNTEAFF	TGTGCCAGCAGCCACCCTTTGGGACAGGGTAACACTGAAGCTTTCTTT	.	16	TRBJ1-1	TRBD1	TRBV3-1/TRBV3-2
CASSRLAGETGELFF	TGTGCCAGCAGCCGACTAGCGGGAGAGACCGGGGAGCTGTTTTTT	once	15	TRBJ2-2	TRBD2	TRBV7-8
CASSLNQPQHF	TGTGCCAGCAGCCTCAATCAGCCCCAGCATTTT	.	11	TRBJ1-5	.	TRBV7-2